What follows are 18 T cell receptor beta chains derived from one specimen sequenced in a study of preoperative IRX-2 immunotherapy in early breast cancer. Sequencing was performed with immunoSEQ multiplex PCR; in TCRdb, only in-frame clones are kept and a portion is missing. Here the sample spans roughly 57,000 clones, approximately 95% being singletons. Noted treatment: preoperative locoregional IRX-2 cytokine immunotherapy. This material was obtained from a patient treated with IRX-2 immunotherapy. The source of these receptors is a human donor with breast cancer.

The V gene is TRBV4-2, the J gene TRBJ2-2; TRBD1 agrees at 7 bases. The CDR3 contains 14 residues. After removal of 1 base from V and 6 bases from J, the junction contained 2 bases not matched to a gene. The germline V gene encodes CDR1 LGHNA and CDR2 YNFKEQ. Here the CDR3 reads CASSQGTGAGELFF. The CDR3 DNA follows: TGTGCCAGCAGCCAAGGAACAGGGGCCGGGGAGCTGTTTTTT.

This chain joins TRBV10-3 and TRBJ1-5; D is unresolved. This CDR3 is built from 15 residues. In germline, CDR1 is ENHRY, CDR2 SYGVKD. Trimming left V 0 bases short and J 5 bases short, with 11 bases between. The CDR3 bases are TGTGCCATCAGTGAGTCCGAGTACAGTTATCAGCCCCAGCATTTT. It codes for CAISESEYSYQPQHF.

V usage is TRBV11-1 and J usage is TRBJ2-7; 11 bases align to TRBD2. The CDR3 contains 14 residues. V was clipped by 5 bases and J by 4 bases; unmatched bases: 4. The germline CDR1 and CDR2 sequences are SGHAT and FQDESV (reference sequence). CDR3 region: CASSQGLAEYEQYF. The CDR3 region has the DNA TGTGCCAGCAGCCAGGGACTAGCGGAATACGAGCAGTACTTC.

The chain joins TRBV4-3 to TRBJ1-2; D is unclear. Germline V gene sequence: CDR1 LGHNA, CDR2 YSLEER. This CDR3 spans 12 amino acids. V dropped 1 base and J dropped 5 bases, with 5 bases sitting between them. CDR3 sequence (DNA): TGCGCCAGCAGCCAAGGCTTTTATGGCTACACCTTC. Protein: CASSQGFYGYTF.

The V gene is TRBV21-1, the J gene TRBJ1-1; TRBD1 is the table's D call and was not checked against the DNA. TRBV21-1 is termed a pseudogene. This CDR3 comprises 14 residues. The CDR3 bases are TGTGCCAGCAGCGTTAACAGGGAGAACACTGAAGCTTTCTTT. It translates to CASSVNRENTEAFF.

The J gene is TRBJ2-3, the V gene TRBV7-2; TRBD2 agrees at 14 bases. This CDR3 has 14 residues. Germline V gives CDR1 SGHTA, CDR2 FQGNSA. V was pared by 11 bases and J by 6 bases, with 7 bases of the junction left unmatched. This chain's CDR3 is CAGGLAGGPDTQYF. DNA of the CDR3: TGTGCCGGAGGACTAGCGGGGGGCCCGGATACGCAGTATTTT. Together with reference TRBV7-2 and TRBJ2-3, the CDR3 gives the full variable domain: GAGVSQSPSNKVTEKGKDVELRCDPISGHTALYWYRQSLGQGLEFLIYFQGNSAPDKSGLPSDRFSAERTGGSVSTLTIQRTQQEDSAVYLCAGGLAGGPDTQYFGPGTRLTVL.

The chain joins TRBV19 to TRBJ1-6; the D is unclear. CDR1 and CDR2 (germline): LNHDA, SQIVND (reference sequence). Between the trimmed V and J ends, which lost 1 base and 7 bases, there was a span of 5 bases. The CDR3 spans 13 residues. CDR3 in DNA: TGTGCCAGTAGTATAGTGAGGAATTCACCCCTCCACTTT. Amino acid sequence: CASSIVRNSPLHF.

This sequence joins TRBV28 and TRBJ2-7; possible D gene TRBD2, 5 bases. Germline loops: CDR1 MDHEN, CDR2 SYDVKM. The ends were cut back, 3 bases at V and 2 bases at J, with 8 bases in the middle. The CDR3 loop spans 13 amino acids. The DNA for the CDR3 is TGTGCCAGCAGTTTTCGACTAACCTACGAGCAGTACTTC. Encoded protein: CASSFRLTYEQYF.

V gene TRBV25-1 combines with J gene TRBJ2-3, with D maybe TRBD1 (6 bases). V was trimmed by 5 bases and J by 6 bases, leaving 12 bases between them. The CDR3 length is 13 residues. Germline V lookup: CDR1 MGHDK, CDR2 SYGVNS. In DNA, the CDR3 is TGTGCCAGCAGTCGCAGGGGTTTGGATACGCAGTATTTT. This sequence encodes CASSRRGLDTQYF. The entire variable domain, with the rest obtained from reference TRBV25-1 and TRBJ2-3, is as follows: EADIYQTPRYLVIGTGKKITLECSQTMGHDKMYWYQQDPGMELHLIHYSYGVNSTEKGDLSSESTVSRIRTEHFPLTLESARPSHTSQYLCASSRRGLDTQYFGPGTRLTVL.

This clone appeared once. The chain joins TRBV5-5 to TRBJ2-5; the D is unclear. The V gene lost 4 bases and the J gene lost 1 base, with 11 bases spanning the gap. CDR1 is SGHKS, CDR2 YYEKEE, per germline (reference sequence). The CDR3 has 14 residues. The DNA for the CDR3 is TGTGCCAGCAGCCTGGGTTATTTCCAAGAGACCCAGTACTTC. Translation: CASSLGYFQETQYF. Using reference TRBV5-5 and TRBJ2-5 for the parts outside the CDR3, the full variable domain is DAGVTQSPTHLIKTRGQQVTLRCSPISGHKSVSWYQQVLGQGPQFIFQYYEKEERGRGNFPDRFSARQFPNYSSELNVNALLLGDSALYLCASSLGYFQETQYFGPGTRLLVL.

The chain combines TRBV2 with TRBJ1-2; D gene unclear. CDR1 is SNHLY and CDR2 is FYNNEI in the germline V gene. With 2 bases removed from V and 4 bases from J, the gap between germline ends came to 8 bases. The CDR3 has 13 residues. The CDR3 DNA follows: TGTGCCAGCAGTGAACGGCTAATCTATGGCTACACCTTC. Translation gives CASSERLIYGYTF.

The V gene is TRBV7-3, the J gene TRBJ2-1, with D perhaps TRBD2 (6 bases). CDR1 and CDR2 (germline): SGHTA, FQGTGA. Trimming removed 5 bases at V and 0 bases at J, with 14 bases between. The CDR3 totals 16 residues. CDR3 loop: CASSLGAGPSYNEQFF. The CDR3, as DNA: TGTGCCAGCAGCCTAGGGGCGGGGCCCTCCTACAATGAGCAGTTCTTC.

This rearrangement joins TRBV29-1 to TRBJ2-7; 9 nucleotides agree with TRBD1. The V and J ends lost 2 bases and 5 bases, in that order; junction bases with no gene match: 7. The CDR3 has 14 residues. The V gene's germline CDR1 is SQVTM and CDR2 ANQGSEA. The CDR3 protein is CSVERTGEIDEQYF. The CDR3 DNA reads TGCAGCGTTGAAAGGACAGGGGAAATCGACGAGCAGTACTTC.

The gene calls are TRBV5-1 and TRBJ2-7; 9 nucleotides align to TRBD1. The CDR3 covers 14 residues. The germline V gene encodes CDR1 SGHRS and CDR2 YFSETQ. V lost 0 bases and J lost 6; bases outside the gene matches: 4. The CDR3, as DNA: TGCGCCAGCAGCTTGGGACAGGGGGAATCCGAGCAGTACTTC. Amino acids: CASSLGQGESEQYF.

J is TRBJ2-1 and V is TRBV6-1; a possible D gene is TRBD2 (7 bases). The V gene lost 7 bases and the J gene lost 4 bases, with 17 bases spanning the gap. Germline CDR1 reads MNHNS; CDR2 reads SASEGT. The length of the CDR3 is 15 residues. The CDR3 protein is CASNSPGGRYNEQFF. CDR3 in DNA: TGTGCCAGCAACAGTCCGGGGGGCCGTTACAATGAGCAGTTCTTC.

This chain links TRBV6-5 with TRBJ1-1; D is unresolved. This CDR3 is 11 amino acids long. V dropped 8 bases and J dropped 4 bases, with 8 bases sitting between them. Germline CDR1 MNHEY, CDR2 SVGAGI. CDR3 nucleotides: TGTGCCAGCTCCCGTGGCACTGAAGCTTTCTTT. Its protein product is CASSRGTEAFF.

The V and J genes are TRBV6-6 and TRBJ1-2; D unresolved. Trimming left V 5 bases short and J 3 bases short, with 10 bases between. CDR3 length equals 13 residues. The germline V gene encodes CDR1 MNHNY and CDR2 SVGAGI (reference sequence). This chain's CDR3 is CASSRGTDYGYTF. DNA of the CDR3: TGTGCCAGCAGTCGGGGAACGGACTATGGCTACACCTTC.

The CDR3, as DNA: TGTGCCAGCAGTTTAGGAAGGGGGCTAAGGGCTGAAGCTTTCTTT. Amino acid sequence: CASSLGRGLRAEAFF. The genes are TRBV28 and TRBJ1-1, with 7 positions matching TRBD1. CDR1 is MDHEN, CDR2 SYDVKM, per germline. J lost 6 bases, V lost 2 bases, and 9 bases had no gene match. This CDR3 has 15 amino acids.